This TCR beta chain was observed in a study of long-term antiretroviral therapy in people with HIV (dated by TCRdb to the early 2020s). About the study as a whole: The earliest samples were collected roughly a decade before the 2015 WHO recommendation for immediate ART, at a time when ART was usually postponed until CD4 counts fell. From 25 to 30 adults with confirmed HIV infection, the cohort provided 192 cryopreserved PBMC samples, gathered serially across a mean of roughly 6 years (range 1-12). A retrospective serial study tested whether changes in peripheral blood TRB repertoire composition and diversity were associated with ART initiation and durable HIV suppression. Among the approximately 30 participants with HIV, around 10 were female. No cross-contamination during QIAcube processing was shown when test extractions of a monoclonal T-cell line were performed alongside roughly 30 polyclonal samples.

Participants were included only if at least one PBMC sample before ART initiation and at least two post-ART samples were available. Every participant with HIV received treatment in the United States of America. Before DNA extraction, cryopreserved samples containing 1-10 million PBMC were thawed and washed. At the time of the earliest PBMC sample for each participant with HIV, ages ranged from about 23 to 60 years. PBMC samples were contributed by each participant from 1-4 timepoints before ART initiation and 2-8 timepoints after ART initiation, with a median of 7 samples. Serial HIV viral load, CD4+ T-cell count, ART history and demographic data were obtained for every participant. Using a Qiagen kit on a QIAcube, genomic DNA was extracted from unsorted PBMC, with samples processed in batches of 12. From the germline V gene, CDR1 is SNHLY and CDR2 is FYNNEI. From the cysteine up to the phenylalanine, the CDR3 has a length of 13 residues. The read is trimmed to its CDR3 DNA, 39 bases read in frame from base 1. V ends up 5 bases short and J 5 bases short, with an unmatched junction base count of 5.

General study outcomes and caveats: The samples span the years 2004 to 2017, and the ART regimens used may be less effective than current regimens. Inferences about post-ART repertoire changes are limited because no data were available on ART adherence, viral resistance or therapy changes. Narrower CDR3 length ranges were observed in HIV repertoires than in controls, and an antigen-experienced repertoire with only a slight naive shift after ART was suggested by the network structure. Expanded TRB clones identified before ART initiation dominated the repertoire across all time points, though the dominance fluctuated and decreased in many PLHIV after ART. Because cell numbers in pre-ART samples were limited, unsorted PBMC were profiled instead of sorted CD4+ and CD8+ T cells. Since PBMC availability was limited, sequencing covered only the TCR beta chain, with no alpha chain pairing. Starting ART was linked to a significant rise in TRB diversity, yet even after long-term ART the diversity remained significantly lower than in transplant donor controls.

On this clone itself: The clone's antigen remains unknown. Within one base of it there is no much larger clone, and no base qualities were kept.

The immunoSEQ hsTCRB v3.0 assay was used at survey level resolution to sequence the TRB variable region. A depth of about 35,000-50,000 T-cell genomes per sample was targeted for TRB sequencing. An Illumina MiSeq with a v3 150-cycle kit was used to sequence the pooled TRB libraries. The study's own analysis went as follows. Repertoire analysis was performed in R inside a reproducible Nextflow workflow that covered QC, data transformation and analysis. LymphoSeq2, an R package for AIRR-Seq data exploration, was used to implement custom analyses. A few samples that yielded fewer than 5000 total TRB sequences were excluded, so that fewer than 200 HIV repertoires were analyzed. Of the 188 retained HIV repertoires, approximately 60 were collected before and 120 to 130 after ART initiation. Each repertoire was downsampled to 5000 TRB nucleotide sequences, and summary statistics were averaged across 100 downsampling iterations. The analysis kept only TRB sequences whose CDR3 regions were at least seven amino acids long. A Shannon entropy-derived clonality score and the Gini coefficient were used to measure diversity. In the repertoire networks, any two of the top 5000 CDR3 amino acid sequences were connected whenever the two sequences differed by an edit distance of one. GLIPH2 predicted antigen specificity groups and MHC restriction for TRB CDR3 amino acid sequences. To flag known CMV, EBV, HIV or tissue antigen associations, CDR3 amino acid sequences were matched against VDJdb and McPAS-TCR. Pre-ART, post-ART and control groups were compared with Wilcoxon signed-rank tests and Holm-Bonferroni correction. TCRdb carries this immuneACCESS record with in-frame sequences only. Its versions omit some clonotypes, under half of them owing to an unresolved V gene in the studies checked, with the rest unexplained. V and J calls plus clone size are reproduced from that table; the DNA served to infer D and trimming. The sample table records approximately 24,000 clones; roughly 79% of these occur just once. Roughly 10% of the sample is in the top ten clones.

This specimen was unsorted PBMCs, taken 2.1 years after starting antiretroviral therapy. The TCR comes from a man aged 30 to 45 with HIV. In this chain, TRBV2 is recombined with TRBJ2-5; TRBD2 agrees with 7 junctional bases. The CDR3 has the sequence CASSQTSYETQYF. The sequence in DNA is TGTGCCAGCAGTCAGACTAGCTATGAGACCCAGTACTTC.